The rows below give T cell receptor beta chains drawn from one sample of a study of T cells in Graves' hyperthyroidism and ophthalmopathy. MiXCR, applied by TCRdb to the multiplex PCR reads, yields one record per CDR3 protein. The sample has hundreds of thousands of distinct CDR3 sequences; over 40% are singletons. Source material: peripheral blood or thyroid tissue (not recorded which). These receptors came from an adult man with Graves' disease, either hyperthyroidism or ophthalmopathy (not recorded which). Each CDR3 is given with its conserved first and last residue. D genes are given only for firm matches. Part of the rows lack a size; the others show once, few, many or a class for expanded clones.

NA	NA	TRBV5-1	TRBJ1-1	TGCGCCAGCAGCTTGGCGACAGGCGGTGAAGCTTTCTTT	CASSLATGGEAFF
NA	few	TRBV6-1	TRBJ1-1	TGTGCCAGCAGGGCAGCGATATTGAACACTGAAGCTTTCTTT	CASRAAILNTEAFF
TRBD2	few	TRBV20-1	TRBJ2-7	TGCAGTGCCACGCTCGGGACTAGCGGGGGGTCGGGGGAGCAGTACTTC	CSATLGTSGGSGEQYF
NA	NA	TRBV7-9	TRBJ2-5	TGTGCCAGCAGCTTGGGCCGTACTAGCTTTAGCCAAGAGACCCAGTACTTC	CASSLGRTSFSQETQYF
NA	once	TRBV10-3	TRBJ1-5	TGTGCCATCAGTGACCAGGGGCTCATGATCAATCAGCCCCAGCATTTT	CAISDQGLMINQPQHF
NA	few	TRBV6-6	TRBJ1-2	TGTGCCAGCAGATTGGCAGGGGCCGTCAACTATGGCTACACCTTC	CASRLAGAVNYGYTF
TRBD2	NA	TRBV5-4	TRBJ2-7	TGTGCCAGCAGCTTGGGGGCTAGCGGGAGCGTTAGTTCCTACGAGCAGTACTTC	CASSLGASGSVSSYEQYF
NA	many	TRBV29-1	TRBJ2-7	TGCAGCGCTGGGAGGCAGCCCTACGAGCAGTACTTC	CSAGRQPYEQYF
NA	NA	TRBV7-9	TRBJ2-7	TGTGCCAGCAGGCCCGGGGTTGACTCCTACGAGCAGTACTTC	CASRPGVDSYEQYF
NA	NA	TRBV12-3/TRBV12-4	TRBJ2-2	TGTGCCAGCACCCTCGGGACAAGGAACACCGGGGAGCTGTTTTTT	CASTLGTRNTGELFF
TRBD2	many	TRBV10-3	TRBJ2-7	TGTGCCACCCAGCGGGAGGCTTACGAGCAGTACTTC	CATQREAYEQYF
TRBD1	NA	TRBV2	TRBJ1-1	TGTGCCAGCAGTCGGACAGGGGGATACAACACTGAAGCTTTCTTT	CASSRTGGYNTEAFF
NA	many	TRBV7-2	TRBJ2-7	TGTGCCAGCAGCCCGCCTTCCTACGAGCAGTACTTC	CASSPPSYEQYF
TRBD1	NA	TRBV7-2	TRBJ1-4	TGTGCCAGCAGCAAAGGACAGGGCCACGAAAAACTGTTTTTT	CASSKGQGHEKLFF